This TCR beta chain was obtained from a study of tissue T cells after allogeneic stem cell transplantation. The study, taken as a whole, reports: Motif-based clustering found tissue-specific repertoire signatures shared across patients, though few clones were shared.

Trimming took off 2 bases at V and 0 bases at J, with 7 bases between the two ends. The germline gives CDR1 SGHND, CDR2 FRSKSL. The CDR3 has 14 residues. Noted time point: mouse harvest day 7 after allogeneic transplant. Each mouse received 10^7 T-cell-depleted marrow cells plus 10^6 splenic CD5+ T cells by tail vein. The method was immunoSEQ multiplex PCR; TCRdb's version includes in-frame clones alone and lacks a portion of them. The sample yields approximately 2,000 clones, approximately 64% seen once. Sample share makes this clone large. The antigen is not known. Germline and genes: mouse. The read terminates 1 residue ahead of where the CDR3 ends, so the germline J gene completes it.

The source material was spleen. V is TRBV15 and J is TRBJ1-1; D not certain. The sequence was collected from a female BALB/c mouse given C57BL/6 T cells with graft-versus-host disease after an allogeneic hematopoietic cell transplant. Partial CDR3 DNA: TGTGCCAGCAGTTTACACAGTGCAAACACAGAAGTCTTC. Encoded protein: CASSLHSANTEVF. The entire CDR3 protein reads CASSLHSANTEVFF. Combining the CDR3 with reference TRBV15 and TRBJ1-1 gives the whole variable domain DAGVTQTPRHEVAEKGQTIILKCEPVSGHNDLFWYRQTKIQGLELLSYFRSKSLMEDGGAFKDRFKAEMLNSSFSTLKIQPTEPKDSAVYLCASSLHSANTEVFFGKGTRLTVV.